Following are 28 T cell receptor beta chains from one sample sequenced in a study of control samples from healthy donors and cancer patients (dated by TCRdb to about 2020). Libraries were built with the immunoSEQ multiplex PCR assay. TCRdb carries this immuneACCESS record with in-frame sequences only. Its versions omit some clonotypes, under half of them owing to an unresolved V gene in the studies checked, with the rest unexplained. In this sample the table shows about 94,000 clones, around nine tenths of which occur a single time. The ten largest clones add up to over 3% of the sample. Sequencing was done on a sample of blood. These receptors came from a woman aged 18 to 35 in good health.

The chain has TRBV24-1 and TRBJ1-2, with 7 bases matching TRBD1. The CDR3 sequence is 15 residues long. With 2 bases clipped from V and 6 bases from J, the junction kept 8 bases outside the gene matches. CDR1 KGHDR and CDR2 SFDVKD come from the germline V gene. This CDR3 is CATSDSRQGRNGYTF. The CDR3 bases are TGTGCCACCAGTGATTCCCGACAGGGAAGGAATGGCTACACCTTC.

V usage is TRBV11-2 and J usage is TRBJ2-3; 7 nucleotides align to TRBD1. This CDR3 region has 16 residues. With 4 bases clipped from V and 3 bases from J, the junction kept 10 bases outside the gene matches. The V gene's germline CDR1 is SGHAT and CDR2 FQNNGV. The CDR3 nucleotides are TGTGCCAGCAGCTCCCCCGTAAGGGGGCTAACAGATACGCAGTATTTT. It translates to CASSSPVRGLTDTQYF.

V usage is TRBV7-8 and J usage is TRBJ1-1; D not resolved. Germline values: CDR1 SGHVS, CDR2 FQNEAQ. The CDR3 is made up of 18 amino acids. Trimming stripped 1 base from V and 1 base from J, with 19 bases between. The CDR3 sequence is CASSLDNTPWTRNTEAFF. The CDR3 DNA sequence: TGTGCCAGCAGCTTAGATAACACCCCATGGACGAGGAACACTGAAGCTTTCTTT.

The chain combines TRBV14 with TRBJ1-2; possibly TRBD1 for D (6 bases). The CDR3 is made up of 17 amino acids. V lost 4 bases to trimming and J lost 0 bases, with 18 bases between them. Germline V gene sequence: CDR1 SGHDN, CDR2 FVKESK. The CDR3 nucleotides are TGTGCCAGCAGCCCGATGTTCGGGGGGGCTACTAACTATGGCTACACCTTC. Amino acids: CASSPMFGGATNYGYTF.

This clone has only one observation. Written as DNA, the CDR3 is TGTGCCAGCAGTCTAAAGCTTCCAGGGGGGAGAGGCTACACCTTC. Protein: CASSLKLPGGRGYTF. The J gene is TRBJ1-2, the V gene TRBV27, with 7 positions matching TRBD1. Germline CDR1 and CDR2: MNHEY and SMNVEV (reference sequence). This CDR3 is built from 15 residues. Trimming removed 5 bases from V and 8 bases from J; junction bases left unmatched: 14.

This clone was recorded a few times. The rearrangement links TRBV27 to TRBJ1-1; D is perhaps TRBD1 (5 bases). This CDR3 is 13 amino acids long. V shed 3 bases and J shed 5 bases, with 10 bases lying between them. Germline values: CDR1 MNHEY, CDR2 SMNVEV (reference sequence). CDR3 sequence (DNA): TGTGCCAGCAGTTTCTCGGGGGAAACTGAAGCTTTCTTT. This encodes CASSFSGETEAFF.

The V call is TRBV29-1, the J call TRBJ2-5; TRBD1 is a possible D gene (5 bases). The CDR3 contains 13 residues. V was pared by 4 bases and J by 0 bases, with 9 bases between. Germline-derived CDR1 and CDR2 are SQVTM and ANQGSEA. This chain's CDR3 is CSVGQRNQETQYF. The CDR3 DNA follows: TGCAGCGTTGGACAGAGGAACCAAGAGACCCAGTACTTC.

The chain couples TRBV2 to TRBJ1-2; D perhaps matches TRBD1 (6 bases). V gave up 5 bases and J gave up 4 bases, with 23 bases separating them. Germline V gene sequence: CDR1 SNHLY, CDR2 FYNNEI. The CDR3 runs to 17 residues. This CDR3 reads CASSSHPGATGSYGYTF. The CDR3 DNA is TGTGCCAGCAGTTCTCACCCCGGGGCCACAGGGAGCTATGGCTACACCTTC.

The V call is TRBV2, the J call TRBJ1-1; D is unresolved. Looked up from germline, CDR1 is SNHLY and CDR2 is FYNNEI. Deletions cut 4 bases from V and 7 bases from J, with 4 bases between. This CDR3 comprises 10 residues. The CDR3 spells CASSGVEAFF. In nucleotides, the CDR3 is TGTGCCAGCAGTGGCGTTGAAGCTTTCTTT. Supplemented by reference TRBV2 and TRBJ1-1, the full variable domain reads EPEVTQTPSHQVTQMGQEVILRCVPISNHLYFYWYRQILGQKVEFLVSFYNNEISEKSEIFDDQFSVERPDGSNFTLKIRSTKLEDSAMYFCASSGVEAFFGQGTRLTVV.

This rearrangement joins TRBV5-1 to TRBJ1-2; a weak D match, TRBD1 (6 bases). Trimming pared 2 bases from V and 6 bases from J, leaving 14 bases between. The CDR3 extends over 14 amino acids. Germline CDR1 reads SGHRS; CDR2 reads YFSETQ. The CDR3 nucleotides are TGCGCCAGCAGCTTTCTGACAGGAGAAGATGGCTACACCTTC. Translating gives CASSFLTGEDGYTF.

This clone was detected once. J is TRBJ1-2 and V is TRBV2; no definite D call. Germline V lookup: CDR1 SNHLY, CDR2 FYNNEI. This CDR3 spans 14 amino acids. The V end lost 4 bases, the J end lost 7 bases, and 16 bases lay between the germline ends. CDR3 DNA: TGTGCCAGCAGTGGGGAGGGTGTCATCTCTGGCTACACCTTC. It is translated as CASSGEGVISGYTF.

The chain has TRBV9 and TRBJ1-1; D unresolved. The germline V gene has CDR1 SGDLS and CDR2 YYNGEE. Trimming removed 4 bases at V and 4 bases at J, with 8 bases between. The CDR3 consists of 12 residues. CDR3 in amino acids: CASSPPATEAFF. CDR3 nucleotide sequence: TGTGCCAGCAGCCCCCCTGCCACTGAAGCTTTCTTT.

The chain recombines TRBV5-4 with TRBJ1-1, with D hard to call. V dropped 4 bases and J dropped 0 bases, with 4 bases sitting between them. The CDR3 runs 12 residues. The germline V gene has CDR1 SGHNT and CDR2 YYREEE (reference sequence). CDR3 sequence (DNA): TGTGCCAGCAGCGCCCTGAACACTGAAGCTTTCTTT. Residues: CASSALNTEAFF.

The DNA for the CDR3 is TGTGCCAGCAGCTTGGTAGCGGGGGGAGATACGCAGTATTTT. Amino acid sequence: CASSLVAGGDTQYF. The V gene is TRBV5-4, the J gene TRBJ2-3; TRBD2 matches at 10 bases. CDR1 and CDR2 (germline): SGHNT, YYREEE (reference sequence). After removal of 0 bases from V and 5 bases from J, the junction contained 0 bases not matched to a gene. The CDR3 contains 14 residues.

The V gene is TRBV7-3, the J gene TRBJ2-1, with 7 bases fitting TRBD2. This CDR3 comprises 21 residues. Germline lookup yields CDR1 SGHTA and CDR2 FQGTGA. With 1 base clipped from V and 0 bases from J, the junction kept 18 bases outside the gene matches. This CDR3 is CASSLMSSSGDFASSYNEQFF. The CDR3 nucleotides read TGTGCCAGCAGCTTAATGTCTTCCAGCGGGGACTTTGCGAGCTCCTACAATGAGCAGTTCTTC. The full variable domain, its missing parts supplied by reference TRBV7-3 and TRBJ2-1, is GAGVSQTPSNKVTEKGKYVELRCDPISGHTALYWYRQSLGQGPEFLIYFQGTGAADDSGLPNDRFFAVRPEGSVSTLKIQRTERGDSAVYLCASSLMSSSGDFASSYNEQFFGPGTRLTVL.

The chain is built from TRBV24-1 and TRBJ1-1, with D possibly being TRBD1 (5 bases). Germline V lookup: CDR1 KGHDR, CDR2 SFDVKD. V was trimmed by 3 bases and J by 3 bases, leaving 16 bases between them. This CDR3 has 16 amino acids. The CDR3 bases are TGTGCCACCAGTGATCAATTAACAGGTGAATACACTGAAGCTTTCTTT. It translates to CATSDQLTGEYTEAFF.

The J gene is TRBJ2-3, the V gene TRBV10-1, with 8 bases that match TRBD1. The CDR3 contains 14 residues. V was pared by 3 bases and J by 3 bases, with 2 bases of the junction left unmatched. Germline assignment: CDR1 WNHNN and CDR2 SYGVQD (reference sequence). CDR3 bases: TGCGCCAGCAGTGACACAGGGGGAACAGATACGCAGTATTTT. Residues: CASSDTGGTDTQYF.

This sequence joins TRBV5-6 and TRBJ2-5; 9 nucleotides align to TRBD1. V shed 4 bases and J 5 bases; nucleotides not matched to a gene: 15. The germline CDR1 and CDR2 sequences are SGHDT and YYEEEE. The CDR3 is made up of 17 amino acids. CDR3 loop: CASSRDPRTGVGETQYF. In nucleotides, the CDR3 is TGTGCCAGCAGCCGAGACCCCCGGACAGGGGTGGGGGAGACCCAGTACTTC.

The V call is TRBV2, the J call TRBJ1-4; the D gene is possibly TRBD1 (6 bases). The CDR3 consists of 16 residues. V was cut by 3 bases and J by 1 base, with 12 bases left in between. Germline V gene sequence: CDR1 SNHLY, CDR2 FYNNEI. DNA for the CDR3: TGTGCCAGCAGTGATTTGTGGGGGCAAACTAATGAAAAACTGTTTTTT. Translation: CASSDLWGQTNEKLFF.

Written as DNA, the CDR3 is TGTGCCAGCAGCGCACGCCCGGGACTAGCGGGGGTGTCCTACGAGCAGTACTTC. It translates to CASSARPGLAGVSYEQYF. The rearrangement uses TRBV7-9 and TRBJ2-7; TRBD2 aligns across 14 bases. The V segment lost 5 bases and the J segment 1 base; nucleotides outside the gene matches: 10. This CDR3 has 18 residues. Germline lookup yields CDR1 SEHNR and CDR2 FQNEAQ (reference sequence). The complete variable domain, with remaining parts taken from reference TRBV7-9 and TRBJ2-7, reads DTGVSQNPRHKITKRGQNVTFRCDPISEHNRLYWYRQTLGQGPEFLTYFQNEAQLEKSRLLSDRFSAERPKGSFSTLEIQRTEQGDSAMYLCASSARPGLAGVSYEQYFGPGTRLTVT.

V gene TRBV5-6 combines with J gene TRBJ2-7; 9 positions agree with TRBD2. The CDR3 is 15 residues long. The trim removed 6 bases at V and 6 bases at J, leaving 13 bases unmatched. Germline V gene lookup returns CDR1 SGHDT and CDR2 YYEEEE. The CDR3 here is CASTISGTSPLEQYF. In nucleotides, the CDR3 is TGTGCCAGCACTATATCCGGGACTAGCCCCCTCGAGCAGTACTTC.

The genes are TRBV19 and TRBJ2-7, with 7 bases matching TRBD2. In germline, CDR1 is LNHDA, CDR2 SQIVND (reference sequence). This CDR3 is built from 15 residues. V was pared by 10 bases and J by 4 bases, with 16 bases of the junction left unmatched. CDR3 in amino acids: CATDEGGGGPYEQYF. CDR3 sequence (DNA): TGTGCCACCGATGAGGGCGGGGGAGGACCGTACGAGCAGTACTTC.

This rearrangement joins TRBV7-9 to TRBJ2-1; the match to TRBD2 covers 13 bases. The ends lost 4 bases at V and 8 bases at J; junction bases unmatched: 5. CDR1 is SEHNR, CDR2 FQNEAQ, per germline (reference sequence). This CDR3 region has 15 residues. Here the CDR3 DNA reads TGTGCCAGCAGCTCCACTAGCGGGGGGGCGCATGAGCAGTTCTTC. It codes for CASSSTSGGAHEQFF.

This chain uses TRBV3-1 (or the pseudogene TRBV3-2) with TRBJ2-7; D ambiguous. CDR3 length: 13 residues. V was pared by 0 bases and J by 5 bases, with 8 bases between. Germline lookup yields CDR1 LGHDT and CDR2 YNNKEL (reference sequence). The CDR3 loop is CASSQDQADEQYF. The CDR3 coding sequence is TGTGCCAGCAGCCAAGATCAGGCAGACGAGCAGTACTTC.

In DNA form, the CDR3 reads TGTGCCAGGGTAGCTAGGCTCGAAGCTTTCTTT. As protein: CARVARLEAFF. This sequence joins TRBV25-1 and TRBJ1-1; no clear D gene. Germline V lookup: CDR1 MGHDK, CDR2 SYGVNS. V was shortened by 9 bases and J by 8 bases, with 13 bases between the two germline ends. The CDR3 has 11 amino acids.

The rearrangement joins TRBV5-6 to TRBJ2-2; D tentatively fits TRBD1 or TRBD2 (5 bases each). This CDR3 region has 12 residues. Trimming pared 4 bases from V and 10 bases from J, leaving 11 bases between. The V gene's germline CDR1 is SGHDT and CDR2 YYEEEE. In DNA form, the CDR3 reads TGTGCCAGCAGCCTGGGGGACGAGGAGCTGTTTTTT. It specifies CASSLGDEELFF.

The chain has TRBV6-5 and TRBJ2-4; 7 nucleotides agree with TRBD1. Per the germline V gene, CDR1 is MNHEY and CDR2 is SVGAGI. J was trimmed by 5 bases and V by 10 bases; bases with no gene match: 5. The CDR3 has 12 amino acids. CDR3 protein: CATRTGENIQYF. The CDR3, as DNA: TGTGCCACCAGGACAGGTGAAAACATTCAGTACTTC.

This chain joins TRBV6-4 and TRBJ1-1; the match to TRBD1 covers 8 bases. After removal of 6 bases from V and 2 bases from J, the junction contained 8 bases not matched to a gene. Germline V CDR1 and CDR2: MRHNA, SNTAGT. This CDR3 comprises 15 residues. Written as DNA, the CDR3 is TGTGCCAGCAGGCCACAAACAGGGGGTAACACTGAAGCTTTCTTT. Amino acids: CASRPQTGGNTEAFF.